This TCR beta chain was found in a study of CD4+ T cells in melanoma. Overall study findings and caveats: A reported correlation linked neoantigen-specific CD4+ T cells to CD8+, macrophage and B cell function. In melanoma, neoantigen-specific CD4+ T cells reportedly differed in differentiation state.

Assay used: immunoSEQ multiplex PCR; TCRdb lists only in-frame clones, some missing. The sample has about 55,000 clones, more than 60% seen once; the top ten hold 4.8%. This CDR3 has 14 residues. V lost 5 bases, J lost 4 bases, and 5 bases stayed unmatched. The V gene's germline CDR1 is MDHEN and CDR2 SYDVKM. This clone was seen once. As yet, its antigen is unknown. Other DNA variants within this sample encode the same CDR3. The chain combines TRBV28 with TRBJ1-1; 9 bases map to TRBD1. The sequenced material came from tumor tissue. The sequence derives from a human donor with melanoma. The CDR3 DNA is TGTGCCAGCAGTCTACAGGGGGCCGGCACTGAAGCTTTCTTT. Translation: CASSLQGAGTEAFF.